A selection of T cell receptor beta chains follows, all from one sample in a study of long-term antiretroviral therapy in people with HIV. Method: immunoSEQ multiplex PCR; TCRdb's copy keeps in-frame clones and lacks some. Of 25,000 or so clones detected, 85% to 95% appear once; the ten largest clones hold 10%. The material sequenced was unsorted PBMCs, taken 6.2 years after starting antiretroviral therapy. All receptors come from a man between 40 and 49 years old with HIV. Each CDR3 is given without its conserved first and last residue. Each record gives: V gene, J gene, CDR3 protein.

v_call: TRBV27; j_call: TRBJ2-5; cdr3_aa: ASSLGTGGSGEETQY
v_call: TRBV25-1; j_call: TRBJ2-7; cdr3_aa: ASSFQGAREQY
v_call: TRBV7-9; j_call: TRBJ2-3; cdr3_aa: ASSFSRLAGTDTQY
v_call: TRBV29-1; j_call: TRBJ2-3; cdr3_aa: SVEGGTGGRTDTQY
v_call: TRBV29-1; j_call: TRBJ1-3; cdr3_aa: SAKDPNAGNTIY
v_call: TRBV7-3; j_call: TRBJ1-1; cdr3_aa: ASSRPPHTEAF
v_call: TRBV19; j_call: TRBJ1-5; cdr3_aa: ASHSGANQPQH
v_call: TRBV19; j_call: TRBJ2-7; cdr3_aa: ASSTSSGSYEQY
v_call: TRBV6-5; j_call: TRBJ1-2; cdr3_aa: ASSFTSDYGYT
v_call: TRBV6-6; j_call: .; cdr3_aa: ASRQSTPSSYEQY
v_call: TRBV16; j_call: TRBJ1-6; cdr3_aa: ASSQSAGLGSPLH
v_call: TRBV7-8; j_call: TRBJ1-1; cdr3_aa: ASSLASGRTEAF
v_call: TRBV7-3; j_call: TRBJ1-1; cdr3_aa: ASSPGGTGNTEAF
v_call: TRBV5-1; j_call: TRBJ1-1; cdr3_aa: ASSAQTGVLTEAF
v_call: TRBV18; j_call: TRBJ1-5; cdr3_aa: ASSLTGVAQPQH
v_call: TRBV6-1; j_call: TRBJ2-5; cdr3_aa: ASSETTGTRGTQY
v_call: TRBV4-3; j_call: TRBJ2-7; cdr3_aa: ASSQDLGSYEQY
v_call: TRBV2; j_call: TRBJ1-4; cdr3_aa: ASSVTENEKLF
v_call: TRBV7-2; j_call: TRBJ1-2; cdr3_aa: ASSPLDRESYGYT
v_call: TRBV5-1; j_call: TRBJ2-2; cdr3_aa: ASSPDREGAGELF
v_call: TRBV5-1; j_call: TRBJ2-5; cdr3_aa: ASSLEGGETQY
v_call: TRBV25-1; j_call: TRBJ1-2; cdr3_aa: ASRPDSPYGYT
v_call: TRBV5-1; j_call: TRBJ1-3; cdr3_aa: ASSLEAQGAHGNTIY
v_call: TRBV28; j_call: TRBJ2-7; cdr3_aa: ASSTLGASYEQY
v_call: TRBV27; j_call: TRBJ2-7; cdr3_aa: ASSLRGLAGYEQY
v_call: TRBV7-2; j_call: TRBJ2-5; cdr3_aa: ASSPGQGSQETQY
v_call: TRBV7-9; j_call: TRBJ2-7; cdr3_aa: ASSLGVYEGWA
v_call: TRBV5-5; j_call: TRBJ2-7; cdr3_aa: ASSLSHSGSYEQY
v_call: TRBV7-8; j_call: TRBJ2-2; cdr3_aa: ASSPTRIAGELF
v_call: TRBV14; j_call: TRBJ1-1; cdr3_aa: ASSQGFWT
v_call: TRBV19; j_call: TRBJ1-3; cdr3_aa: ASSAGTSGNTIY
v_call: TRBV20-1; j_call: TRBJ2-3; cdr3_aa: SARTGTGSY
v_call: TRBV20-1; j_call: TRBJ2-4; cdr3_aa: SAADPNIQY
v_call: TRBV12-2; j_call: TRBJ2-6; cdr3_aa: ASRLGAWGRTFIVGANVLT
v_call: TRBV27; j_call: TRBJ1-2; cdr3_aa: ASSPGTGVYGYT
v_call: TRBV6-1; j_call: TRBJ1-5; cdr3_aa: ASSEGTPYQPQH
v_call: TRBV23-1; j_call: TRBJ2-5; cdr3_aa: ASSHIGRVGEQY
v_call: TRBV7-3; j_call: TRBJ2-7; cdr3_aa: ASSLKLGGNY
v_call: TRBV19; j_call: TRBJ2-3; cdr3_aa: ASSIVRTGGIT
v_call: TRBV5-1; j_call: TRBJ2-3; cdr3_aa: ASSLASSTDTQY
v_call: TRBV10-2; j_call: TRBJ2-5; cdr3_aa: ASSLLARETQY
v_call: TRBV4-2; j_call: TRBJ2-7; cdr3_aa: ASSQQDSYEQY
v_call: TRBV12-5; j_call: TRBJ2-1; cdr3_aa: ASGLDLAEQF
v_call: TRBV10-3; j_call: TRBJ2-3; cdr3_aa: AISESSGLAGPQGTDTQY
v_call: TRBV28; j_call: TRBJ2-5; cdr3_aa: ASKEAGQTQY
v_call: TRBV7-9; j_call: TRBJ2-3; cdr3_aa: ASNFGGDTQY
v_call: TRBV19; j_call: TRBJ1-1; cdr3_aa: ASSIDKFEAF
v_call: TRBV7-9; j_call: TRBJ1-3; cdr3_aa: ASSAGPTIY
v_call: TRBV7-3; j_call: TRBJ2-1; cdr3_aa: ASSLKGTGRNNEQF
v_call: TRBV5-6; j_call: TRBJ1-5; cdr3_aa: ASSPWGDQPQH
v_call: TRBV4-2; j_call: TRBJ2-7; cdr3_aa: ASSLLLNLYEQY